This TCR beta chain was sequenced for a study of cytomegalovirus exposure and HLA in healthy donors (dated by TCRdb to about 2017). For the wider study: An earlier analysis of roughly 500 of the donors reported about 250 Gb of sequence data and some 100 million unique TCR beta sequences from some 180 million T cells. Roughly 300 gigabases of sequencing data and around 87 million unique TCR sequences were included in an early release covering about 700 HLA-typed donors. Of the approximately 400 genotyped donors, 70% to 90% were placed in the genetic ancestry cluster associated with self-reported Caucasian donors. The study aimed to test whether cataloging public T cell receptors could reveal signatures of past pathogen exposure. The study profiled the T cell repertoires of hundreds of subjects by immunosequencing and related them to cytomegalovirus serostatus. A separate validation cohort of approximately 120 different subjects was used in addition to the roughly 700-subject first cohort. To predict cytomegalovirus infection status, the study combined high-throughput TCR immunosequencing, statistical association of individual TCRs with disease status, and machine learning. A later analysis re-examined previously published TCR beta repertoires from around 670 donors and added high-resolution HLA genotyping to investigate patterns of TCR occurrence. In the later analysis, no new phenotypic data were used to find candidate immune exposures; instead, reliance was placed on TCR beta sequences and their occurrence across donors. In an earlier analysis of about 590 of the donors, high-throughput TCR beta sequencing was used to judge whether each TCR beta V gene segment behaved as functional or pseudogenic. Donor age, sex, ethnicity and CMV serostatus were collected together with the repertoire data. In a later genetic analysis, genome-wide SNP genotypes for 398 of the 666 donors were used, and that subset was treated as a discovery cohort. All discovery cohort repertoires had been generated on a single sequencing platform. HLA typing included class I and class II loci at four-digit resolution. Typing coverage varied by locus: roughly 629-640 donors for A, B, C, DRB1 and DQB1; about 520 for DQA1; about 590 for DPA1; around 450 for DPB1. Roughly five DR-DQ haplotypes were treated as single units for association and clustering because of strong linkage in the cohort. Across about 370 genotyped donors of the cohort, an average of about 200,000 unique TCR beta nucleotide sequences per donor were sequenced, and 15% to 20% of those sequences were non-productive.

Here is what the overall study found, with its caveats: In a later genetic analysis, fewer N-insertions in productive TCRs were reported among donors in an Asian-associated ancestry cluster than the roughly 700-donor mean. The only immune exposure information available for the cohort was CMV serostatus. According to a later analysis, parvovirus B19, influenza, CMV and Epstein-Barr virus appeared linked to several top co-occurrence clusters. While some public TCRs were present in many individuals, most TCR sequences turned up only very rarely across donors. The classifier was reported to diagnose cytomegalovirus status with high specificity and sensitivity in both the original and validation cohorts. A later analysis associated some 17,000 TCR beta sequences with specific HLA alleles at a false discovery rate of 0.05. Presence/absence analyses assumed roughly uniform sequencing depth across donors, an assumption that may not hold. A further reported finding was that TCR beta sequences accurately predicted the HLA-A and HLA-B alleles for most subjects in the first cohort. Most CMV-associated TCR beta chains appeared to be HLA-restricted in a later analysis, and the HLA associations seemed to be driven largely by CMV exposure. Correlated functional status among segregating V segments might be attributable to linkage disequilibrium, but an unknown experimental factor could not be ruled out. Because counts were too low, around 17 rarely observed V segments, including chromosome 9 orphons, were left out of the earlier analysis of a few hundred of the donors. V-gene and J-gene trimming of TCR beta chains was associated with a missense DCLRE1C variant in a later genetic analysis, and the association was replicated in an independent cohort. HLA typing was unavailable for some donors at each locus, so association tests used only the typed subset. In the study, 150 to 200 TCR beta chains were listed as associated with cytomegalovirus. The authors suggested that the approach could potentially be extended to other disease states and immunological phenotypes. In a later analysis, the rate of TCR association differed among HLA loci, with DRB1 alleles having the most associated TCRs and HLA-C alleles having the fewest. When HLA alleles, especially DR and DQ, strongly co-occurred, TCR associations were difficult to assign to individual alleles. In vitro tests confirmed that three of the cytomegalovirus-associated TCR beta chains recognize cytomegalovirus antigens. In a later analysis, HLA-associated TCR beta chains were found to be more clonally expanded and to have lower generation probabilities than equally common non-associated chains. Some IMGT-functional V segments, including TRBV6-2 and TRBV6-3, could not be told apart with the 87-base-pair reads, so those segments were excluded. The cohort was sequenced for TCR beta chains only, and without alpha or paired-chain data the features that could be detected were limited. An earlier analysis of several hundred of the donors showed that most TCR beta V segments appeared in productive rearrangements either about 87% or about 30% of the time, which broadly matched IMGT annotations. A group of highly shared sequence variants was considered likely to be a technical artifact of the sequencing pipeline.

In this sample, this clone turned up a few times. Its binding antigen is unknown. No qualities accompany the bases; no much larger clone lies one base away. The cohort was made up of approximately 670 healthy bone marrow donors. At the time of sampling, every cohort member was nominally healthy, though immune exposures that went unrecorded were likely present. The donor tested CMV seronegative and was one of the 352 seronegative cohort members. A peripheral blood sample was provided by each donor, and peripheral blood mononuclear cells were used for TCR beta sequencing. The Qiagen DNeasy Blood Extraction Kit was used to extract genomic DNA from the blood cell samples. The germline V gene supplies CDR1 SNHLY and CDR2 FYNNEI. From cysteine to phenylalanine, the CDR3 is 14 amino acids long. Kept here is only the CDR3 DNA, which spans 42 bases and is read in frame from base 1. V gives up 6 bases and J gives up 7 bases, and the segment between their germline ends measures 18 bases.

The library was produced with the immunoSEQ multiplex PCR assay. For the multiplex PCR, a mixture combining 60 forward primers for TCR Vbeta segments and 13 reverse primers for TCR Jbeta segments was used. The CDR3 region of rearranged TCR beta genes was amplified from genomic DNA by a multiplex PCR assay. On the Illumina HiSeq System, the amplified TCR beta libraries were sequenced as 87-base-pair reads. As for how the authors treated the data: A later analysis tallied 75 million to 95 million unique TCR beta chains across the 610 or so repertoires, and about 10 million of those chains were shared by two or more donors. To remove PCR and sequencing errors, raw reads were error-corrected and collapsed into unique sequences using a nearest-neighbor algorithm that merged closely related sequences. V, D and J gene segments were assigned by aligning CDR3 sequences to IMGT reference sequences. Each retained sequence needed at least a six-nucleotide match to both a V gene segment and a J gene segment. Rearrangements were classified as productive when the CDR3 lacked stop codons and remained in frame with V and J, and all other rearrangements were classified as non-productive. Following IMGT convention, CDR3 was defined as the stretch from the second conserved V-encoded cysteine to the conserved J-encoded phenylalanine. In an earlier analysis of around 540 of the donors, sequences lacking an unambiguous match to a single V gene segment were excluded. In an earlier analysis of 587 of the donors, V segments were called functional above 56.7% productive rearrangements and were called segregating when the between-donor standard deviation exceeded 5%. A statistical classification framework was developed to diagnose cytomegalovirus status using the catalog of TCR beta chain sequences. A later analysis assigned V and J genes by comparing TCR nucleotide sequences with IMGT/GENE-DB human TR gene sequences. The TCRdist pipeline was used in a later analysis to assign CDR3 sequences and most-parsimonious VDJ recombination scenarios. In a later analysis, each TCR beta chain was defined by its CDR3 amino acid sequence together with its V-gene family, and reads lacking a unique V-gene family were excluded. As a way to deal with suspected cross-contamination and a sequencing artifact, a later analysis dropped hundreds of nucleotide sequences that were highly shared and had low generation probability. In a later analysis, a clonal expansion index for each public chain was calculated from normalized within-repertoire ranks of inferred template counts. A later analysis computed generation probabilities with a VDJ recombination model fitted to out-of-frame rearrangements, and checked the results against IGoR. In a later analysis, hypergeometric tests were used to score TCR-TCR, TCR-HLA and TCR-CMV co-occurrence, with a repertoire-size bias correction applied to TCR pairs. A later analysis estimated false discovery rates by permuting HLA or CMV assignments 20 times. In a later analysis, co-occurring TCRs were grouped using DBSCAN, and TCRdist sequence similarity was added for clustering within HLA-allele-positive subsets. Repertoires with fewer than 30,000 or more than 120,000 public chains were left out of co-occurrence clustering, as were four to six repertoires with anomalous nucleotide sharing. TCRdb mirrors the immuneACCESS table, restricted to in-frame sequences. Some clones are absent from its copies; in checked studies, under half trace to an unresolved V gene, and the reason for the others is unknown. For V, J and clone size, that table is used; D and trimming come from the DNA. This sample lists 26,000 or so clones; approximately 75% were detected once. About 4.2% of the sample goes to the ten largest clones.

This chain is built from TRBV2 and TRBJ1-1; D gene: possibly TRBD1, on 5 matching bases. The sequence was obtained from a male donor in good health and CMV-seronegative. Sequencing input: PBMCs. The CDR3 region has the sequence CASRSGVLRGEAFF. The nucleotide sequence reads as follows: TGTGCCAGCAGGTCCGGAGTTCTAAGGGGTGAAGCTTTCTTT.